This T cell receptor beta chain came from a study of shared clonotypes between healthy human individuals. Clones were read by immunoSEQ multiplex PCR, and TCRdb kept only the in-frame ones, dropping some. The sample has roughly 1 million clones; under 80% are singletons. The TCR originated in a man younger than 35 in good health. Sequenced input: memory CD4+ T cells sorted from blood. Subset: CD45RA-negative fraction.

In DNA, the CDR3 is TGTGCCAGCAGCTCGAGACAGACAACTAATGAAAAACTGTTTTTT. Residues: CASSSRQTTNEKLFF. The chain recombines TRBV7-2 with TRBJ1-4; D is perhaps TRBD1 (5 bases). Trimming cost V 4 bases and J 0 bases, with 9 bases left between them. The CDR3 contains 15 residues. In germline, CDR1 is SGHTA, CDR2 FQGNSA.